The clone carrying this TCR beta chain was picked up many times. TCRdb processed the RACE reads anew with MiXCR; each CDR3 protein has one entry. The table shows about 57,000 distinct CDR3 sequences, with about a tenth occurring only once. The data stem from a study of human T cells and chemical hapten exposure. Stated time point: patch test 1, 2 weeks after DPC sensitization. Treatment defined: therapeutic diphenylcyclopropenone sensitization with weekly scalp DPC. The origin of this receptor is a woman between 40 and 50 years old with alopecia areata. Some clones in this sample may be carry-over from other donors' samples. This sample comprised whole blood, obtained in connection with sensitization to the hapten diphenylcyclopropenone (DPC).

CDR3 in amino acids: CSASPGPYNSPLHF. CDR3 bases: TGCAGTGCTAGCCCGGGCCCCTATAATTCACCCCTCCACTTT. The chain recombines TRBV20-1 with TRBJ1-6; D unclear. This CDR3 has 14 amino acids. Per the germline V gene, CDR1 is DFQATT and CDR2 is SNEGSKA (reference sequence). The V end was cut by 3 bases, the J end by 2 bases, with 8 bases between.